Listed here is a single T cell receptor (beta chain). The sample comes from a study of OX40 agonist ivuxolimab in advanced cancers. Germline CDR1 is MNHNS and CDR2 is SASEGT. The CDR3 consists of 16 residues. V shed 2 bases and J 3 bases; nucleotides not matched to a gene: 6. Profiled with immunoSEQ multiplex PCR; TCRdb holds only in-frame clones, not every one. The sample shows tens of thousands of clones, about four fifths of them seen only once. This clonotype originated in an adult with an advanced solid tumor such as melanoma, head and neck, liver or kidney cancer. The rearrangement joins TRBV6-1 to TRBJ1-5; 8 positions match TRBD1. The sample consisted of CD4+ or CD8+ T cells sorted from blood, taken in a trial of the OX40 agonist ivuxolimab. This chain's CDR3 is CASSERAGGYNQPQHF. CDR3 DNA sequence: TGTGCCAGCAGTGAAAGGGCAGGGGGCTACAATCAGCCCCAGCATTTT.